This T cell receptor beta chain was captured by sequencing in a study of Ad26.COV2.S vaccination and SARS-CoV-2 variants. Study information: Each vaccinee took Ad26.COV2.S intramuscularly, once or twice 56 days apart.

Study-level findings and limits: It was reported that spike-specific CD8+ and CD4+ T cell responses were substantially broad after vaccination. An underestimation of total T cell responses may have resulted from the TCR breadth and depth analyses. The placebo group had lower spike-specific TCR breadth than the vaccine recipients did.

The assay was immunoSEQ multiplex PCR, and TCRdb's table has in-frame clones only and misses some. The sample lists about 680,000 clones, more than 70% occurring once. Worth noting for this clone: What it recognizes is unknown.

Specified treatment: some 19 received Ad26.COV2.S at low or high dose, single or two shots; 5 received placebo; per-sample allocation not given. Vaccine and placebo recipients were sampled on day 63 after the first injection. The specimen comprised peripheral blood, sampled in a trial of Ad26.COV2.S vaccine versus placebo. The TCR originated in a person between 18 and 59 years old who received the Ad26.COV2.S COVID-19 vaccine or a placebo.

In DNA, the CDR3 is TGTGCCAGCAGTGAGCCCGGCGGGGCAGATACGCAGTATTTT. Protein product: CASSEPGGADTQYF. The chain employs TRBV25-1 and TRBJ2-3; D might be TRBD2 (6 bases). Germline V gene sequence: CDR1 MGHDK, CDR2 SYGVNS. Trimming took 3 bases from V and 4 from J, leaving 11 bases between them. The CDR3 spans 14 residues.